These 32 T cell receptor beta chains were sequenced from one sample in a study of control samples from healthy donors and cancer patients. Sequencing was performed with immunoSEQ multiplex PCR; in TCRdb, only in-frame clones are kept and a portion is missing. The sample records some 64,000 clones, approximately 90% being singletons. Sequencing was performed on PBMCs. These receptors originate from a woman between 45 and 60 years old with colorectal cancer.

The V and J genes are TRBV9 and TRBJ1-1; D call uncertain. Trimming pared 0 bases from V and 4 bases from J, leaving 10 bases between. Per germline, CDR1 SGDLS and CDR2 YYNGEE. This CDR3 has 14 residues. As DNA, the CDR3 is TGTGCCAGCAGCGTAGTACGGGGTATCACTGAAGCTTTCTTT. This encodes CASSVVRGITEAFF.

The V call is TRBV25-1, the J call TRBJ2-6; D might be TRBD1 (6 bases). Trimming stripped 5 bases from V and 1 base from J, with 9 bases between. Germline V gene lookup returns CDR1 MGHDK and CDR2 SYGVNS. The CDR3 totals 15 residues. The CDR3 coding sequence is TGTGCCAGCAGTAGGGGGACATCTGGGGCCAACGTCCTGACTTTC. This translates into CASSRGTSGANVLTF.

The rearrangement joins TRBV7-9 to TRBJ2-7; 11 bases match TRBD2. This CDR3 spans 16 amino acids. Germline CDR1 reads SEHNR; CDR2 reads FQNEAQ (reference sequence). Trimming removed 5 bases from V and 4 bases from J; junction bases left unmatched: 10. CDR3 amino acids: CASSPTLAGVPYEQYF. The CDR3 coding sequence is TGTGCCAGCAGCCCTACACTAGCGGGAGTCCCTTACGAGCAGTACTTC.

The chain recombines TRBV13 with TRBJ2-7, with a weak D call TRBD1 (5 bases). Germline CDR1 reads PRHDT; CDR2 reads FYEKMQ (reference sequence). The CDR3 is 14 residues long. The V and J ends lost 3 bases and 2 bases respectively, with 11 bases between them. CDR3: CASSLGHDPYEQYF. The DNA for the CDR3 is TGTGCCAGCAGCTTGGGGCATGACCCCTACGAGCAGTACTTC.

The V gene is TRBV25-1, the J gene TRBJ1-1; TRBD1 matches at 8 bases. V trimming: 6 bases; J trimming: 0 bases; junction bases outside the gene matches: 6. The CDR3 has 15 residues. From germline, CDR1 is MGHDK and CDR2 SYGVNS. The CDR3 DNA follows: TGTGCCAGCAGAAAAAGACAGGGGATGAACACTGAAGCTTTCTTT. It codes for CASRKRQGMNTEAFF.

The genes are TRBV24-1 and TRBJ2-1, with D unclear. Germline V lookup: CDR1 KGHDR, CDR2 SFDVKD. The CDR3 totals 15 residues. Between the trimmed V and J ends, which lost 1 base and 0 bases, there was a span of 6 bases. CDR3 nucleotides: TGTGCCACCAGTGATTTCGAGAGCTCCTACAATGAGCAGTTCTTC. It codes for CATSDFESSYNEQFF.

The chain recombines TRBV7-8 with TRBJ2-1; D might be TRBD2 (5 bases). CDR1 is SGHVS, CDR2 FQNEAQ, per germline. The V gene lost 10 bases and the J gene lost 8 bases, with 24 bases spanning the gap. The CDR3 is made up of 15 amino acids. The CDR3 DNA sequence: TGTGCCACCGCCCCATCTCGAGGGCCATTGTATGAGCAGTTCTTC. Amino acids: CATAPSRGPLYEQFF.

The V call is TRBV5-1, the J call TRBJ2-2, with 9 bases lining up with TRBD2. The germline V gene has CDR1 SGHRS and CDR2 YFSETQ. The junction had 14 bases not matched to a gene; V was cut back by 4 bases and J by 7 bases. There are 17 residues in the CDR3. The CDR3, as DNA: TGCGCCAGCAGCCCGGACGGCCTAGCGGGGCCGAGCGGGGAGCTGTTTTTT. Protein: CASSPDGLAGPSGELFF.

The J gene is TRBJ2-3, the V gene TRBV19; 12 bases are shared with TRBD2. The CDR3 length is 18 residues. V lost 7 bases, J lost 5 bases, and 16 bases stayed unmatched. Germline V gene sequence: CDR1 LNHDA, CDR2 SQIVND (reference sequence). The CDR3 DNA follows: TGTGCCAGTAAAGGCCTAGCGGGAGGGCCGAGGGGAAAAGATACGCAGTATTTT. This sequence encodes CASKGLAGGPRGKDTQYF.

V usage is TRBV7-3 and J usage is TRBJ1-2, with 8 bases aligning to TRBD1. There are 13 residues in the CDR3. Trimming removed 4 bases from V and 6 bases from J; junction bases left unmatched: 4. In germline, CDR1 is SGHTA, CDR2 FQGTGA. The CDR3 loop reads CASSSRTGHGYTF. The CDR3 DNA reads TGTGCCAGCAGCTCCCGGACAGGGCATGGCTACACCTTC.

CDR3 loop: CALRGSANEKLFF. In nucleotides, the CDR3 is TGTGCCCTGCGGGGGAGCGCTAATGAAAAACTGTTTTTT. V usage is TRBV30 and J usage is TRBJ1-4; a possible D gene is TRBD1 (5 bases). Germline CDR1 and CDR2: GTSNPN and SVGIG (reference sequence). This CDR3 contains 13 residues. V lost 8 bases to trimming and J lost 3 bases, with 13 bases between them.

This chain joins TRBV5-8 and TRBJ1-2; D unresolved. The CDR3 spans 15 residues. The V gene lost 0 bases and the J gene lost 8 bases, with 17 bases spanning the gap. Per the germline V gene, CDR1 is SGHTS and CDR2 is YDEGEE. The CDR3: CASSLEPSVLDGYTF. The CDR3 DNA reads TGTGCCAGCAGCTTGGAGCCATCGGTTCTGGACGGCTACACCTTC.

This rearrangement joins TRBV10-1 to TRBJ2-1; tentatively, D is TRBD2 (6 bases). CDR1 and CDR2 (germline): WNHNN, SYGVQD (reference sequence). V was clipped by 3 bases and J by 2 bases, with 14 bases between them. There are 16 residues in the CDR3. The CDR3 reads CASSESRAGPYNEQFF. In DNA form, the CDR3 reads TGCGCCAGCAGTGAAAGTCGAGCGGGTCCCTACAATGAGCAGTTCTTC.

The chain links TRBV14 to TRBJ2-7, with D uncertain. V lost 4 bases and J lost 4, with 5 bases in between. This CDR3 contains 11 residues. The germline CDR1 and CDR2 sequences are SGHDN and FVKESK. This chain's CDR3 is CASSREYEQYF. Written as DNA, the CDR3 is TGTGCCAGCAGCCGAGAGTACGAGCAGTACTTC. Variable domain in full (rest from reference TRBV14 and TRBJ2-7): EAGVTQFPSHSVIEKGQTVTLRCDPISGHDNLYWYRRVMGKEIKFLLHFVKESKQDESGMPNNRFLAERTGGTYSTLKVQPAELEDSGVYFCASSREYEQYFGPGTRLTVT.

The chain carries TRBV7-8 and TRBJ1-1, with unresolved D. The CDR3 length is 20 residues. Trimming took 5 bases from V and 0 from J, leaving 28 bases between them. Germline V gene lookup returns CDR1 SGHVS and CDR2 FQNEAQ. The CDR3 sequence is CASSQSGQDGKGLVNTEAFF. The CDR3 DNA reads TGTGCCAGCAGCCAAAGCGGGCAGGACGGTAAGGGATTGGTGAACACTGAAGCTTTCTTT.

The chain has TRBV6-5 and TRBJ1-1; D is unresolved. CDR3 length: 11 residues. Germline assignment: CDR1 MNHEY and CDR2 SVGAGI. Trimming removed 7 bases from V and 2 bases from J, with 5 bases in between. The CDR3 DNA follows: TGTGCCAGCAAACATAACACTGAAGCTTTCTTT. Its translation: CASKHNTEAFF.

In this sample, this clone turned up once. CDR3 DNA: TGTGCCAGCTCATTATGGGACAAGGACACTGAAGCTTTCTTT. Its translation is CASSLWDKDTEAFF. The chain is built from TRBV18 and TRBJ1-1; maybe TRBD1 (6 bases). The V end lost 5 bases, the J end lost 3 bases, and 13 bases lay between the germline ends. There are 14 residues in the CDR3. Looked up from germline, CDR1 is KGHSH and CDR2 is LQKENI.

The chain links TRBV7-3 to TRBJ1-1, with 7 bases lining up with TRBD1. From germline, CDR1 is SGHTA and CDR2 FQGTGA. V was clipped by 5 bases and J by 0 bases; unmatched bases: 6. The CDR3 consists of 15 residues. The CDR3 DNA sequence: TGTGCCAGCAGCCGCGACGGGACAGTGAACACTGAAGCTTTCTTT. It translates to CASSRDGTVNTEAFF.

Only one count was recorded for this clone. The chain is built from TRBV12-5 and TRBJ1-5; D may be TRBD1 (6 bases). CDR1 and CDR2 (germline): LGHNT, FRNRAP. V was clipped by 1 base and J by 2 bases, with 9 bases between them. This CDR3 contains 15 residues. The CDR3 is CASGLDREGNQPQHF. CDR3 DNA sequence: TGTGCTAGTGGTTTGGACAGGGAAGGCAATCAGCCCCAGCATTTT.

V usage is TRBV6-2 or TRBV6-3 and J usage is TRBJ1-4; D perhaps matches TRBD1 (6 bases). Trimming stripped 2 bases from V and 11 bases from J, with 24 bases between. Looked up from germline, CDR1 is MNHEY and CDR2 is SVGEGT. The CDR3 is 17 amino acids. This CDR3 is CASSYADTGLANGKLFF. CDR3 nucleotides: TGTGCCAGCAGTTACGCGGATACAGGGTTGGCTAATGGGAAACTGTTTTTT.

This clone was detected only once. This chain links TRBV6-5 with TRBJ1-6; the D gene is possibly TRBD1 (5 bases). This CDR3 contains 15 residues. The V end lost 2 bases, the J end lost 6 bases, and 11 bases lay between the germline ends. Germline loops: CDR1 MNHEY, CDR2 SVGAGI. CDR3 region: CASSYIRGGNSPLHF. The CDR3 DNA is TGTGCCAGCAGTTACATAAGGGGCGGTAATTCACCCCTCCACTTT.

This chain links TRBV30 with TRBJ1-1; D remains unclear. The CDR3 loop spans 14 amino acids. Germline loops: CDR1 GTSNPN, CDR2 SVGIG (reference sequence). Trimming removed 0 bases from V and 2 bases from J, with 10 bases in between. The CDR3: CAWSVRSVNTEAFF. CDR3 DNA sequence: TGTGCCTGGAGTGTAAGATCCGTCAACACTGAAGCTTTCTTT.

This sequence joins TRBV28 and TRBJ1-2; D is possibly TRBD1 (5 bases). The V end was cut by 3 bases, the J end by 5 bases, with 10 bases between. The CDR3 is made up of 13 amino acids. The germline CDR1 and CDR2 sequences are MDHEN and SYDVKM. CDR3 DNA: TGTGCCAGCAGTTTTCCAGGGCAATATGGCTACACCTTC. Amino acid sequence: CASSFPGQYGYTF.

V and J are TRBV9 and TRBJ1-6, with D possibly being TRBD1 (5 bases). The V end was cut by 2 bases, the J end by 7 bases, with 7 bases between. Germline V gene sequence: CDR1 SGDLS, CDR2 YYNGEE. This CDR3 has 13 residues. Here the CDR3 reads CASSVTANSPLHF. Here the CDR3 DNA reads TGTGCCAGCAGCGTGACAGCAAATTCACCCCTCCACTTT.

This chain links TRBV5-1 with TRBJ2-5, with unresolved D. Trimming left V 0 bases short and J 5 bases short, with 5 bases between. The CDR3 is made up of 12 amino acids. CDR1 is SGHRS, CDR2 YFSETQ, per germline. The CDR3 DNA sequence: TGCGCCAGCAGCTTGGTGGATGAGACCCAGTACTTC. This sequence encodes CASSLVDETQYF.

The rearrangement links TRBV10-3 to TRBJ1-5; D uncertain. Per germline, CDR1 ENHRY and CDR2 SYGVKD. Deletions cut 4 bases from V and 2 bases from J, with 3 bases between. This CDR3 has 12 amino acids. The CDR3: CAISGGNQPQHF. The DNA for the CDR3 is TGTGCCATCAGTGGTGGCAATCAGCCCCAGCATTTT.

The chain is built from TRBV6-5 and TRBJ2-7, with no clear D. V shed 4 bases and J shed 8 bases, with 18 bases lying between them. Germline assignment: CDR1 MNHEY and CDR2 SVGAGI. CDR3 length: 14 amino acids. CDR3 loop: CASSSDPLSRQQYF. The CDR3 DNA is TGTGCCAGCAGTTCAGACCCTTTGAGTCGCCAGCAGTACTTC.

The rearrangement links TRBV7-2 to TRBJ2-1; D unresolved. The V gene lost 4 bases and the J gene lost 10 bases, with 8 bases spanning the gap. The CDR3 totals 11 residues. Germline-derived CDR1 and CDR2 are SGHTA and FQGNSA. For the CDR3, the DNA is TGTGCCAGCAGCTACACTACCGAGCAGTTCTTC. This translates into CASSYTTEQFF.

This chain uses TRBV11-3 with TRBJ2-1, with a tentative D call TRBD2 (5 bases). Germline V lookup: CDR1 SGHNT, CDR2 YENEEA. This CDR3 is 12 amino acids long. Trimming cost V 5 bases and J 12 bases, with 14 bases left between them. Here the CDR3 reads CASSDGGLAQFF. CDR3 DNA sequence: TGTGCCAGCAGCGACGGAGGACTCGCGCAGTTCTTC.

The V gene is TRBV12-3 or TRBV12-4, the J gene TRBJ1-2; TRBD1 matches at 7 bases. After removal of 5 bases from V and 4 bases from J, the junction contained 4 bases not matched to a gene. The CDR3 consists of 13 residues. CDR3 bases: TGTGCCAGCAGTGCAGGGGGATTCTATGGCTACACCTTC. Amino acids: CASSAGGFYGYTF.

This clone was seen just once. The V call is TRBV25-1, the J call TRBJ1-3; D is unresolved. The V gene's germline CDR1 is MGHDK and CDR2 SYGVNS. The CDR3 has 11 amino acids. The V end was cut by 7 bases, the J end by 4 bases, with 5 bases between. The CDR3 protein is CASIQGNTIYF. Written as DNA, the CDR3 is TGTGCCAGCATTCAGGGAAACACCATATATTTT.

This sequence joins TRBV2 and TRBJ1-2; tentatively, D is TRBD1 (6 bases). There are 13 residues in the CDR3. The V gene's germline CDR1 is SNHLY and CDR2 FYNNEI. V dropped 6 bases and J dropped 4 bases, with 12 bases sitting between them. The CDR3 DNA reads as TGTGCCAGCAGCTTAGGGGGATTCTATGGCTACACCTTC. It specifies CASSLGGFYGYTF.